The present T cell receptor (beta chain) was sequenced within a study of a mutant IDH1 vaccine in newly diagnosed glioma. Assay used: immunoSEQ multiplex PCR; TCRdb lists only in-frame clones, some missing. The data hold about 34,000 clones, with approximately 80% observed a single time. Germline V lookup: CDR1 MNHNS, CDR2 SASEGT. V was cut by 2 bases and J by 1 base, with 8 bases left in between. The length of the CDR3 is 15 residues. Sample time point: baseline, week 1 (first vaccination visit). Treatment described: pre-vaccination baseline after standard-of-care therapy. The chain combines TRBV6-1 with TRBJ1-4, with D possibly matching TRBD1 (5 bases). This receptor was obtained from a man in his fifties with glioma. Some clones in this sample may be carry-over from other donors' samples. Sequences were derived from peripheral blood mononuclear cells (PBMCs), sampled from a glioma patient treated with radiotherapy, temozolomide or both. CDR3 residues: CASSELGGTNEKLFF. CDR3 DNA: TGTGCCAGCAGTGAACTTGGGGGAACTAATGAAAAACTGTTTTTT.